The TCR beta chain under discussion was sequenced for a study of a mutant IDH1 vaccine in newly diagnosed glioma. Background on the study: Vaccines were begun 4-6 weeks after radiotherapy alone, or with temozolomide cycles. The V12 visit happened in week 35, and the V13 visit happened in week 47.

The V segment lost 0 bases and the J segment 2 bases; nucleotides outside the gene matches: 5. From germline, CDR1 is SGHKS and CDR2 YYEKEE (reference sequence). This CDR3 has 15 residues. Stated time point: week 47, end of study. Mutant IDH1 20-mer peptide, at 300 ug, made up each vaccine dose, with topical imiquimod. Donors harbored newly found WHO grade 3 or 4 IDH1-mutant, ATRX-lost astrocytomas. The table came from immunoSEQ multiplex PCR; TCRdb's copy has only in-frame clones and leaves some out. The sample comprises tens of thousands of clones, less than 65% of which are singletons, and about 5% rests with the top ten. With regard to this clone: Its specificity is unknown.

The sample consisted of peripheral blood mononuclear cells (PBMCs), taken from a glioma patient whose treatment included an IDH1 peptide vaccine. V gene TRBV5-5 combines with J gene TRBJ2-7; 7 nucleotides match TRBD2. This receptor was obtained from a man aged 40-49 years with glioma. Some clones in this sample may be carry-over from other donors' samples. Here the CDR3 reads CASSLGLAATYEQYF. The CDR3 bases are TGTGCCAGCAGCTTGGGGCTAGCGGCGACCTACGAGCAGTACTTC.